This T cell receptor beta chain was sequenced in a study of glioma-infiltrating T cells after dendritic cell vaccination. For the study at large: Treatment, given 2003 to 2012, was autologous tumor lysate-pulsed dendritic cell vaccination.

Time point reported: after dendritic cell vaccination, including at tumor progression/relapse. Only patients with spare fresh-frozen tumor and over two years of follow-up were included. Isocitrate dehydrogenase mutation was absent in all glioblastoma patients. Only in-frame clones appear in the TCRdb table, and some are missing; sequencing was by immunoSEQ multiplex PCR. The sample lists approximately 50,000 clones, approximately 87% seen once, with about 9% in the top ten. The CDR3 totals 16 residues. J lost 4 bases, V lost 4 bases, and 3 bases had no gene match. The germline V gene has CDR1 LGHNA and CDR2 YSLEER.

The rearrangement links TRBV4-3 to TRBJ2-1; TRBD2 matches at 14 bases. The sample in question was blood, obtained after dendritic cell vaccination. This receptor was obtained from a human donor with glioblastoma. CDR3 in DNA: TGCGCCAGCAGCCTGACTAGCGGGAGGGTATACAATGAGCAGTTCTTC. Its translation: CASSLTSGRVYNEQFF.